This entry concerns a single T cell receptor (beta chain). The data are from a study of control samples from healthy donors and cancer patients. The assay was immunoSEQ multiplex PCR, and TCRdb's table has in-frame clones only and misses some. The profile shows some 90,000 clones, more than 85% of them singletons. V was shortened by 6 bases and J by 3 bases, with 13 bases between the two germline ends. Per the germline V gene, CDR1 is SGHRS and CDR2 is YFSETQ. The CDR3 spans 14 residues. Sequencing input: blood. The origin of this receptor is a young woman in good health. The chain has TRBV5-1 and TRBJ2-1; the D gene is possibly TRBD1 (5 bases). The CDR3 DNA sequence: TGCGCCAGCACCCCGACAGAAAACTACAATGAGCAGTTCTTC. Translating it yields CASTPTENYNEQFF.